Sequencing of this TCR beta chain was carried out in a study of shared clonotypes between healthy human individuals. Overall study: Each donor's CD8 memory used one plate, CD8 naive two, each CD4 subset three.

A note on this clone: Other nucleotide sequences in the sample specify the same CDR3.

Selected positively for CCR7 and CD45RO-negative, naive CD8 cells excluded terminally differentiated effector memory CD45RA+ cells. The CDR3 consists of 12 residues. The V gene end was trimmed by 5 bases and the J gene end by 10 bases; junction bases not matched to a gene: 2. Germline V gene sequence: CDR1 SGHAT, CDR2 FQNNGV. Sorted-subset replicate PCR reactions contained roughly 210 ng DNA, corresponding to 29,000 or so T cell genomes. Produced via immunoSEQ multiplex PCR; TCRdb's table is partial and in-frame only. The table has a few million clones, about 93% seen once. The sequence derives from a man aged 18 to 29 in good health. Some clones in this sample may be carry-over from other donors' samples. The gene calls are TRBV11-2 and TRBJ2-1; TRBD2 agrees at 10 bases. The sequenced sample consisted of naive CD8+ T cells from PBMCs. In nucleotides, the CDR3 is TGTGCCAGCAGCCTGGGACTAGCGGAGCAGTTCTTC. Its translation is CASSLGLAEQFF.